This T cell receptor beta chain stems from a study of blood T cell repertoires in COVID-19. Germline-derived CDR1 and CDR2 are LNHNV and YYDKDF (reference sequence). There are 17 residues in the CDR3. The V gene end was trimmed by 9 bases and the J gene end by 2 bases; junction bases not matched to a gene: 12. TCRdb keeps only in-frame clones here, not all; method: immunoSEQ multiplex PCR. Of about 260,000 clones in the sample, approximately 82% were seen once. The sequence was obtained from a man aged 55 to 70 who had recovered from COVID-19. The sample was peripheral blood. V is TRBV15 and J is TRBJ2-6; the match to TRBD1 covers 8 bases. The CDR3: CATGQDRAKAGANVLTF. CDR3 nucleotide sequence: TGTGCCACGGGACAGGACAGGGCAAAAGCTGGGGCCAACGTCCTGACTTTC.